The 23 T cell receptor beta chains presented below share a single source sample, sequenced in a study of response to subunit inactivated influenza vaccine. From the RT-PCR reads, TCRdb called clonotypes with MiXCR, one entry per CDR3 protein. Of roughly 630,000 distinct CDR3 sequences detected, approximately 14% appear once; the ten largest clones hold 7.5% to 9%. Sequencing was performed on PBMCs from blood, taken 14 days before vaccination. These receptors were taken from a man between 45 and 60 years old who received an inactivated influenza vaccine.

The V and J genes are TRBV12-3 or TRBV12-4 and TRBJ1-3, with D unresolved. Deletions cut 6 bases from V and 2 bases from J, with 5 bases between. The CDR3 totals 12 residues. This CDR3 is CASSRPGNTIYF. The CDR3 DNA is TGTGCCAGCAGCCGGCCTGGAAACACCATATATTTT.

This clonotype was counted between two and nine times. J is TRBJ1-2 and V is TRBV20-1; D might be TRBD1 (5 bases). The CDR3 is 10 amino acids. CDR1 DFQATT and CDR2 SNEGSKA come from the germline V gene (reference sequence). Trimming shortened V by 8 bases and J by 7 bases, and 11 bases separated the two germline ends. The CDR3 DNA sequence: TGCAGTTCCAACCAGGGTGGCTACACCTTC. This sequence encodes CSSNQGGYTF.

The rearrangement uses TRBV18 and TRBJ2-5; 7 nucleotides agree with TRBD2. CDR3 size: 16 residues. The germline V gene encodes CDR1 KGHSH and CDR2 LQKENI. V lost 3 bases, J lost 6 bases, and 13 bases stayed unmatched. CDR3 amino acids: CASSPPEAGLGKTQYF. Written as DNA, the CDR3 is TGTGCCAGCTCACCCCCGGAAGCGGGGCTAGGGAAGACCCAGTACTTC.

The chain recombines TRBV28 with TRBJ1-2, with 8 positions matching TRBD1. This CDR3 comprises 13 residues. Germline V gene lookup returns CDR1 MDHEN and CDR2 SYDVKM. With V trimmed by 7 bases and J by 5 bases, 6 bases remained unmatched. The CDR3 here is CASKQGGRYGYTF. In DNA, the CDR3 is TGTGCCAGCAAACAGGGGGGGCGTTATGGCTACACCTTC.

The chain couples TRBV6-2 or TRBV6-3 to TRBJ2-1; 11 bases agree with TRBD1. The CDR3 runs 16 residues. With V trimmed by 4 bases and J by 9 bases, 11 bases remained unmatched. Germline-derived CDR1 and CDR2 are MNHEY and SVGEGT. CDR3 sequence reads: CASSLLSGTGGGEQFF. The DNA of the CDR3 is TGTGCCAGCAGTTTACTCTCCGGGACAGGGGGGGGTGAGCAGTTCTTC.

CDR3 in DNA: TGTGCCAGCAGCTTAGTTAGCCCGGGACAGAACACCGGGGAGCTGTTTTTT. Translation: CASSLVSPGQNTGELFF. The chain has TRBV11-2 and TRBJ2-2; D perhaps matches TRBD1 (6 bases). Per the germline V gene, CDR1 is SGHAT and CDR2 is FQNNGV. The CDR3 length is 17 residues. Deletions cut 1 base from V and 1 base from J, with 13 bases between.

The chain carries TRBV19 and TRBJ2-1; 11 positions agree with TRBD2. The CDR3 is made up of 15 amino acids. Trimming removed 7 bases from V and 5 bases from J; junction bases left unmatched: 7. Germline lookup yields CDR1 LNHDA and CDR2 SQIVND (reference sequence). The CDR3 DNA reads as TGTGCCAGTACCGTTCTAGCGGGAGGCCACAATGAGCAGTTCTTC. As protein: CASTVLAGGHNEQFF.

This clonotype was found a few times. CDR3 loop: CASRRTDNYGYTF. The CDR3 DNA is TGTGCCAGCAGACGGACGGATAACTATGGCTACACCTTC. This sequence joins TRBV12-3 or TRBV12-4 and TRBJ1-2; no firm D call. Trimming left V 6 bases short and J 1 base short, with 9 bases between. The CDR3 is 13 amino acids.

This clonotype was seen more than once but under ten times. V is TRBV6-1 and J is TRBJ1-1, with no clear D. From germline, CDR1 is MNHNS and CDR2 SASEGT. V was cut by 6 bases and J by 5 bases, with 16 bases left in between. The CDR3 spans 14 residues. CDR3 DNA: TGTGCCAGCAGCCAGATTTCCCCTGGGACTGAAGCTTTCTTT. Amino acids: CASSQISPGTEAFF.

This clonotype has only a few counts. This rearrangement joins TRBV5-6 to TRBJ2-2, with 10 nucleotides matching TRBD1. The CDR3 runs to 16 residues. Germline CDR1 is SGHDT and CDR2 is YYEEEE. V was clipped by 4 bases and J by 1 base; unmatched bases: 4. The CDR3 bases are TGTGCCAGCAGCCCGGGACAGGGGAGGAACACCGGGGAGCTGTTTTTT. Protein sequence: CASSPGQGRNTGELFF. The entire variable domain, with the rest obtained from reference TRBV5-6 and TRBJ2-2, is as follows: DAGVTQSPTHLIKTRGQQVTLRCSPKSGHDTVSWYQQALGQGPQFIFQYYEEEERQRGNFPDRFSGHQFPNYSSELNVNALLLGDSALYLCASSPGQGRNTGELFFGEGSRLTVL.

The J gene is TRBJ2-7, the V gene TRBV10-3, with D perhaps matching TRBD2 (5 bases). Trimming removed 3 bases from V and 5 bases from J, with 17 bases in between. This CDR3 has 15 residues. Germline V gene data show CDR1 as ENHRY and CDR2 as SYGVKD. The CDR3 DNA is TGTGCCATCAGTGATCAGACTACTCGGCCCAACGAGCAGTACTTC. Translated: CAISDQTTRPNEQYF.

V usage is TRBV4-2 and J usage is TRBJ1-2; no reliable D call. The V gene lost 6 bases and the J gene lost 4 bases, with 12 bases spanning the gap. The CDR3 is 13 residues long. CDR1 LGHNA and CDR2 YNFKEQ come from the germline V gene. The CDR3 DNA reads TGTGCCAGCAGGCCCACTGAGGGCTATGGCTACACCTTC. The encoded protein is CASRPTEGYGYTF.

The V gene is TRBV15, the J gene TRBJ2-5; D perhaps matches TRBD2 (6 bases). Trimming cost V 1 base and J 7 bases, with 16 bases left between them. The CDR3 sequence is 15 residues long. Germline V CDR1 and CDR2: LNHNV, YYDKDF (reference sequence). The CDR3 loop is CATSRASGSRATQYF. DNA of the CDR3: TGTGCCACCAGCAGAGCATCCGGGAGCCGGGCGACCCAGTACTTC.

This rearrangement joins TRBV28 to TRBJ2-3; the D gene is possibly TRBD2 (6 bases). V gave up 1 base and J gave up 0 bases, with 14 bases separating them. This CDR3 is 17 amino acids long. Germline CDR1 is MDHEN and CDR2 is SYDVKM. CDR3 nucleotide sequence: TGTGCCAGCAGTTTATCCGACTTAGGGACTAGCACAGATACGCAGTATTTT. Amino acids: CASSLSDLGTSTDTQYF.

The rearrangement joins TRBV12-3 or TRBV12-4 to TRBJ2-2; perhaps TRBD2 as D (6 bases). CDR3 length: 15 residues. The V end lost 3 bases, the J end lost 4 bases, and 12 bases lay between the germline ends. The CDR3 sequence: CASSLGGLATGELFF. In DNA, the CDR3 is TGTGCCAGCAGTTTGGGAGGACTTGCCACCGGGGAGCTGTTTTTT.

The chain employs TRBV2 and TRBJ2-2; possibly TRBD1 for D (6 bases). V was cut by 1 base and J by 10 bases, with 19 bases left in between. The CDR3 is 16 amino acids. Germline CDR1 is SNHLY and CDR2 is FYNNEI. The CDR3 sequence is CASSEEDSHLTEELFF. CDR3 nucleotide sequence: TGTGCCAGCAGTGAAGAGGACAGCCACCTCACTGAGGAGCTGTTTTTT.

This clonotype was picked up a small number of times. V gene TRBV20-1 combines with J gene TRBJ2-1; 11 bases align to TRBD2. This CDR3 has 15 amino acids. Per the germline V gene, CDR1 is DFQATT and CDR2 is SNEGSKA (reference sequence). J lost 5 bases, V lost 3 bases, and 6 bases had no gene match. CDR3: CSASEGGLADNEQFF. CDR3 in DNA: TGCAGTGCTAGTGAGGGGGGACTAGCGGACAATGAGCAGTTCTTC.

The chain combines TRBV5-1 with TRBJ1-6; 11 bases are a match to TRBD1. This CDR3 contains 15 residues. CDR1 and CDR2 (germline): SGHRS, YFSETQ. V was pared by 4 bases and J by 9 bases, with 6 bases of the junction left unmatched. Here the CDR3 reads CASSEGQGVFSPLHF. The CDR3 region has the DNA TGCGCCAGCAGCGAGGGACAGGGGGTCTTTTCACCCCTCCACTTT.

This clonotype was counted a few times. The chain uses TRBV20-1 and TRBJ2-7; possibly TRBD1 for D (6 bases). The germline V and J ends were trimmed by 5 bases and 3 bases, with 14 bases remaining between them. The CDR3 contains 13 residues. Germline V gene lookup returns CDR1 DFQATT and CDR2 SNEGSKA (reference sequence). In nucleotides, the CDR3 is TGCAGTGCTCTAGGACAGACCAACTACGAGCAGTACTTC. Protein sequence: CSALGQTNYEQYF.

This clonotype was seen a few times. The V gene is TRBV20-1, the J gene TRBJ2-5; 11 nucleotides match TRBD2. With 6 bases clipped from V and 2 bases from J, the junction kept 8 bases outside the gene matches. There are 15 residues in the CDR3. CDR1 and CDR2 (germline): DFQATT, SNEGSKA (reference sequence). In DNA form, the CDR3 reads TGCAGTGCAACCGGGACTAGCGGTACACAAGAGACCCAGTACTTC. The encoded protein is CSATGTSGTQETQYF.

The chain has TRBV11-2 and TRBJ1-4, with TRBD1 as a possible D gene (6 bases). Germline loops: CDR1 SGHAT, CDR2 FQNNGV. The CDR3 is 15 amino acids. Trimming pared 2 bases from V and 4 bases from J, leaving 11 bases between. CDR3: CASSLSRGSNEKLFF. The CDR3 coding sequence is TGTGCCAGCAGCTTAAGTAGGGGGAGTAATGAAAAACTGTTTTTT.

This chain connects TRBV7-9 to TRBJ1-2; 7 nucleotides align to TRBD1. Trimming at V came to 4 bases and at J to 8 bases, leaving 7 bases not matched to a gene. Germline V gives CDR1 SEHNR, CDR2 FQNEAQ (reference sequence). The CDR3 extends over 13 amino acids. The CDR3, as DNA: TGTGCCAGCAGCTCGGACAGGCGAGGAGGCTACACCTTC. Translating gives CASSSDRRGGYTF. Looking up the rest from reference TRBV7-9 and TRBJ1-2 gives the full variable domain: DTGVSQNPRHKITKRGQNVTFRCDPISEHNRLYWYRQTLGQGPEFLTYFQNEAQLEKSRLLSDRFSAERPKGSFSTLEIQRTEQGDSAMYLCASSSDRRGGYTFGSGTRLTVV.

The sample holds a few counts of this clonotype. CDR3 region: CASSQGTTLSGDWETQYF. CDR3 DNA sequence: TGTGCCAGCAGCCAAGGGACGACCCTTAGCGGGGACTGGGAGACCCAGTACTTC. The chain is built from TRBV4-2 and TRBJ2-5, with 8 bases fitting TRBD2. CDR1 LGHNA and CDR2 YNFKEQ come from the germline V gene. V dropped 1 base and J dropped 5; count of bases not matched to a gene: 15. The CDR3 loop spans 18 amino acids.